These 2 T cell receptor beta chains share one sample of origin, sequenced in a study of blood T cell repertoires in COVID-19. Sequencing was performed with immunoSEQ multiplex PCR; in TCRdb, only in-frame clones are kept and a portion is missing. Seen here are 190,000 or so clones, about nine tenths observed once, and the top ten hold around 6.6%. The sequenced material came from peripheral blood. The origin of the receptors is a man aged 35 to 55 with acute or convalescent COVID-19.

V is TRBV19 and J is TRBJ2-5, with D hard to call. V shed 5 bases and J shed 5 bases, with 9 bases lying between them. The CDR3 consists of 12 residues. Germline assignment: CDR1 LNHDA and CDR2 SQIVND (reference sequence). CDR3 in amino acids: CASSRTGETQYF. In DNA, the CDR3 is TGTGCCAGTAGTCGCACCGGGGAGACCCAGTACTTC.

The rearrangement uses TRBV5-1 and TRBJ1-3, with TRBD1 as a possible D gene (6 bases). Trimming cost V 2 bases and J 0 bases, with 12 bases left between them. This CDR3 has 16 residues. Germline CDR1 is SGHRS and CDR2 is YFSETQ. CDR3 region: CASSLGGVFSGNTIYF. The CDR3 coding sequence is TGCGCCAGCAGCTTAGGGGGGGTCTTCTCTGGAAACACCATATATTTT.